One T cell receptor (beta chain) is described in this entry. Sequencing was performed with immunoSEQ multiplex PCR; in TCRdb, only in-frame clones are kept and a portion is missing. The sample contains a few hundred thousand clones, roughly 95% of which appear only once. These data belong to a study of shared clonotypes between healthy human individuals. With 6 bases removed from V and 6 bases from J, the gap between germline ends came to 17 bases. The CDR3 is made up of 14 amino acids. Germline values: CDR1 MNHEY, CDR2 SMNVEV (reference sequence). The naive CD8 subset, CD45RO-negative cells positively selected for CCR7, excluded terminally differentiated effector memory CD45RA+ cells.

Sequencing was done on a sample of naive CD8+ T cells sorted from blood. The V and J genes are TRBV27 and TRBJ1-1, with D possibly being TRBD1 (6 bases). This sequence was found in a woman in her twenties or thirties in good health. CDR3 protein: CASRPTGTLSEAFF. CDR3 nucleotides: TGTGCCAGCAGACCCACCGGGACACTTTCTGAAGCTTTCTTT.